These T cell receptor beta chains were read from a single sample in a study of blood T cells in healthy people across ages. TCRdb independently ran MiXCR on the 5' RACE reads; one entry per CDR3 protein. The sample consists of 450,000 to 600,000 distinct CDR3 sequences, about a quarter of them appearing once. This sample was also put to use in a study of T cells of mothers and their children.

Sequencing was performed on blood. These receptors were obtained from a boy aged 2 to 9 in good health. The CDR3 runs from the conserved cysteine through the conserved F or W. The order of the fields is V gene, J gene, D gene, clone size, CDR3 DNA, CDR3 protein. The D gene is left open where the match is weak. Some rows have no size entry. The others give once, few or many, or a class for an expanded clone.

V: TRBV11-2; J: TRBJ2-5; D: -; size: few; DNA: TGTGCCAGCAGCTTAGTGGTTCAGACCCAGTACTTC; CDR3: CASSLVVQTQYF
V: TRBV6-2/TRBV6-3; J: TRBJ2-1; D: TRBD1; size: few; DNA: TGTGCCAGCAGTTTGTGGACAGGGCACAATGAGCAGTTCTTC; CDR3: CASSLWTGHNEQFF
V: TRBV3-1; J: TRBJ1-1; D: -; size: -; DNA: TGTGCCAGCAGCCAACCTCTGCGGCAGGGTGGAGTGAACACTGAAGCTTTCTTT; CDR3: CASSQPLRQGGVNTEAFF
V: TRBV5-1; J: TRBJ2-5; D: -; size: -; DNA: TGCGCCAGCAGCAGCTACAGGGAGGGGGGGACCCAGTACTTC; CDR3: CASSSYREGGTQYF
V: TRBV29-1; J: TRBJ1-2; D: -; size: few; DNA: TGCAGCGTTGAAGCGTGGGGTGGCTACACCTTC; CDR3: CSVEAWGGYTF
V: TRBV7-9; J: TRBJ1-3; D: -; size: few; DNA: TGTGCCAGCTTGCAGGGCTCTGGAAACACCATATATTTT; CDR3: CASLQGSGNTIYF
V: TRBV9; J: TRBJ2-7; D: -; size: few; DNA: TGTGCCAGCAGCCCCTCTCCAGGGGAGGCCTACGAGCAGTACTTC; CDR3: CASSPSPGEAYEQYF
V: TRBV2; J: TRBJ1-2; D: -; size: -; DNA: TGTGCCAGCAGTGAACATCTACCTGCGTCCCTATATGGCTACACCTTC; CDR3: CASSEHLPASLYGYTF
V: TRBV5-1; J: TRBJ2-2; D: TRBD1; size: -; DNA: TGCGCCAGCAGCTTCCGGACAGGGGGAACCGGGGAGCTGTTTTTT; CDR3: CASSFRTGGTGELFF
V: TRBV5-1; J: TRBJ2-5; D: -; size: few; DNA: TGCGTCAGCAGCTTGGGGTTGGAGACCCAGTACTTC; CDR3: CVSSLGLETQYF
V: TRBV27; J: TRBJ2-7; D: -; size: -; DNA: TGTGCCAGCAGTCTTTCACCGCCAAGGTGGGCCGACTACTACGAGCAGTACTTC; CDR3: CASSLSPPRWADYYEQYF
V: TRBV9; J: TRBJ1-5; D: -; size: few; DNA: TGTGCCAGCAGCGGGCATCAGGACTACCGACCGCATTTT; CDR3: CASSGHQDYRPHF
V: TRBV12-3/TRBV12-4; J: TRBJ1-4; D: -; size: -; DNA: TGTGCCAGCAGCCGGGCTAATGAAAAACTGTTTTTT; CDR3: CASSRANEKLFF
V: TRBV28; J: TRBJ2-5; D: -; size: -; DNA: TGTGCCAGCAGTTGGGGGAAGAAGGGAGAGACCCAGTACTTC; CDR3: CASSWGKKGETQYF
V: TRBV5-1; J: TRBJ1-2; D: TRBD1; size: -; DNA: TGCGCCAGCAGCTTGGCCGGACAGGGGTTAGGCTATGGCTACACCTTC; CDR3: CASSLAGQGLGYGYTF
V: TRBV7-9; J: TRBJ2-7; D: TRBD2; size: few; DNA: TGTGCCAGCAGCCCCCCTGGGGGGGCCTACGAGCAGTACTTC; CDR3: CASSPPGGAYEQYF
V: TRBV6-6; J: TRBJ2-5; D: -; size: many; DNA: TGTGCCAGCAGTTACTTTACCGCGATAGCGGTCCAAGAGACCCAGTACTTC; CDR3: CASSYFTAIAVQETQYF
V: TRBV21-1; J: TRBJ2-1; D: -; size: many; DNA: TGTGCCAGCAGCAGCCAAGTTGATGAGCAGTTCTTC; CDR3: CASSSQVDEQFF
V: TRBV5-1; J: TRBJ1-4; D: TRBD1; size: -; DNA: TGCGCCAGCAGCTTTTCCGGGACAGGGGTGTATGAAAAACTGTTTTTT; CDR3: CASSFSGTGVYEKLFF
V: TRBV18; J: TRBJ2-1; D: TRBD2; size: -; DNA: TGTGCCAGCTCACCAAACTCTCTACTAGCGGGAGGAGAGCAGTTCTTC; CDR3: CASSPNSLLAGGEQFF
V: TRBV20-1; J: TRBJ1-2; D: TRBD1; size: few; DNA: TGCAGTGCTAGAGGGACAGGGAAAGATGGTTACACCTTC; CDR3: CSARGTGKDGYTF
V: TRBV11-2; J: TRBJ2-3; D: -; size: -; DNA: TGTGCCAGCAGCCATCGGGGACTCGTCGAAGTGGATACGCAGTATTTT; CDR3: CASSHRGLVEVDTQYF
V: TRBV6-1; J: TRBJ1-5; D: -; size: few; DNA: TGTGCCAGCAGTGAATCGCCCATAGGTAGCAATCAGCCCCAGCATTTT; CDR3: CASSESPIGSNQPQHF
V: TRBV10-3; J: TRBJ2-2; D: -; size: few; DNA: TGTGCCATCAGTGAGTCCCCGAACCATAGGGCCGGGGAGCTGTTTTTT; CDR3: CAISESPNHRAGELFF
V: TRBV6-1; J: TRBJ2-7; D: TRBD2; size: few; DNA: TGTGCCAGCAGCCGGACTAGCGGGCAATACGAGCAGTACTTC; CDR3: CASSRTSGQYEQYF